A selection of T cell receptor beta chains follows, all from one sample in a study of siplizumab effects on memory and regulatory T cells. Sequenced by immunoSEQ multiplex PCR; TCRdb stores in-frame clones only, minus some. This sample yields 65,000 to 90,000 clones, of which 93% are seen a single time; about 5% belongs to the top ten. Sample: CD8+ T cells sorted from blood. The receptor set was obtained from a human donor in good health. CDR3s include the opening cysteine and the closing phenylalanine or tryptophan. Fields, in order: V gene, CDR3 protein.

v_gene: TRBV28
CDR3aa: CALGRPHNQETQYF

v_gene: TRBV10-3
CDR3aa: CAISDLSYNSPLHF

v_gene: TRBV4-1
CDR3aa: CASSQATGQEQYF

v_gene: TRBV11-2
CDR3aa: CASSFSTGGIYEQYF

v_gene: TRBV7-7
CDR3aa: CASSDRLAGGGVGEQFF

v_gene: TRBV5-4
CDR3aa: CASSLPTRTPYEQYF

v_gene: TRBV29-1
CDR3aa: CSVVAPHTHGSDTQYF

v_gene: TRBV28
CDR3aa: CASSLLNTEAFF

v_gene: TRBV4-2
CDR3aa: CASSQDPLAGDTQYF

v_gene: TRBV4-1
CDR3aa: CASSGGRGPYQPQHF

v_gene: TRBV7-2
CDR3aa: CASRWDYSETQYF

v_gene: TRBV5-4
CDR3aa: CASRLRGTDTQYF

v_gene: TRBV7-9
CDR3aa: CASSPPGTGGNEQFF

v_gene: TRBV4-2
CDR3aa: CASSQESSYEQYF

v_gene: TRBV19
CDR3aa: CASSSFRGGYTF

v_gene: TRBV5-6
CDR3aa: CASSLEGAGYGYTF

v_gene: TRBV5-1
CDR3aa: CASRPDRALSHEQYF

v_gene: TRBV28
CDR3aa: CASSLGRPVDQPQHF

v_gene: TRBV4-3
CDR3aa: CASSQGTGGAYEQYF

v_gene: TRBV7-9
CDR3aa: CASSLALTDYGYTF

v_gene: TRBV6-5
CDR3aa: CASSESGGASEAFF

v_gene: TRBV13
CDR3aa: CASSLRDRGFGNTIYF

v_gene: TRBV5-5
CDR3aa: CASLAGNTIYF

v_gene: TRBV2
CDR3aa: CASSEAAPVPYEKLFF

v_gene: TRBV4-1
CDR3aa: CASSQDFVGRTGELFF

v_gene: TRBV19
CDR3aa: CASSSGGSSYEQYF

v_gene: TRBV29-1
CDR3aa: CSAPEDLSYNEQFF

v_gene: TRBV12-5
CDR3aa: CASGLGGVLEKLFF

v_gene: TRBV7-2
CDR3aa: CASRSDWEQFF

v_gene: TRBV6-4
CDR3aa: CASSEKSGGGSTDTQYF

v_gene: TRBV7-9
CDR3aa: CASSFENGRLYGYTF

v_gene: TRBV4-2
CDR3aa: CASADRGLNEQYF

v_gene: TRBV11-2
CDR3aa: CASSLSGGTDYEQYF

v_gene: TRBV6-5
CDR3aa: CASSYSRGDTEAFF

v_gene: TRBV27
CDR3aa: CASSLERGLSYNEQFF

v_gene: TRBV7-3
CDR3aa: CASSSRGGTDNEQFF

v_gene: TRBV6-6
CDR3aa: CASSQDRVGTEAFF

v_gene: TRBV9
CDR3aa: CASSVERDGGAHNEQFF

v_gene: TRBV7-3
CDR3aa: CASSRGTGSYNEQFF

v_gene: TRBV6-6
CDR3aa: CASSALSSYNEQFF

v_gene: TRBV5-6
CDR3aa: CASSLWGSGNTIYF

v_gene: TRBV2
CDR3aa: CASSEGLTTTSSYNEQFF

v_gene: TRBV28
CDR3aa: CASSSEGGSGYSYNEQFF

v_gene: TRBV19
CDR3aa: CASSFNTEAFF

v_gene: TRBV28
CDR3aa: CASNGIADTQYF

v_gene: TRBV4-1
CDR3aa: CASSQATGDNSPLHF

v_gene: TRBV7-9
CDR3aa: CASSHLGTGNSPLHF

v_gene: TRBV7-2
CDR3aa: CASSGIHTGQSSYNSPLHF

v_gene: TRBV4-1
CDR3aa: CASAWTAYEKLFF

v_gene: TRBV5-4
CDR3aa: CASSLAGQGDPYF

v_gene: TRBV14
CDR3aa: CASSQVTTPYEQYF

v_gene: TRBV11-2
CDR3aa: CASGKDTEAFF

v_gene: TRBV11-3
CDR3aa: CASSPFDGPDTQYF

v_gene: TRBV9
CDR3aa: CASSPSSGREAFF

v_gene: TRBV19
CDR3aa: CASSWGTGDSSYNEQFF

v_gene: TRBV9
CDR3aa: CASSDGQGRLGYTF

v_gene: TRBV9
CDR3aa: CASSVGTDSPLHF